The 17 T cell receptor beta chains below come from one sample, sequenced in a study of regulatory T cells in long-lasting Graves disease. TCR beta libraries were built with iRepertoire HTBI primers and Arm-PCR of CDR3 regions. TCRdb called the multiplex PCR reads again in MiXCR, with one record for every CDR3 protein. The sample lists 350,000 to 450,000 distinct CDR3 sequences, approximately 10% occurring once. This sample's time point: newly diagnosed GD, antithyroid drugs for less than 3 months. The TCR library was prepared using RNA isolated from PBMCs. These data were also filed under a second study, of T cells in Graves' hyperthyroidism and ophthalmopathy.

The sample was peripheral blood mononuclear cells (PBMCs), taken at new diagnosis, from a patient treated with antithyroid drugs. Every receptor here comes from a woman between 18 and 30 years old with Graves disease.

This clonotype was observed a handful of times. V gene TRBV20-1 combines with J gene TRBJ1-5; possibly TRBD1 for D (6 bases). The CDR3 contains 15 residues. Germline CDR1 and CDR2: DFQATT and SNEGSKA (reference sequence). V lost 6 bases and J lost 6, with 21 bases in between. The CDR3 loop reads CSANEQGSTSQPQHF. As DNA, the CDR3 is TGCAGTGCAAACGAACAGGGAAGTACCTCTCAGCCCCAGCATTTT.

This clonotype appeared many times. The DNA of the CDR3 is TGTGCCAGCAGCCAAGATCCAAGGGATGAGCAGTTCTTC. Its translation: CASSQDPRDEQFF. The chain recombines TRBV14 with TRBJ2-1, with unresolved D. V was cut by 0 bases and J by 8 bases, with 8 bases left in between. This CDR3 is 13 amino acids long. Per germline, CDR1 SGHDN and CDR2 FVKESK.

This clonotype was detected ten times or more. V is TRBV28 and J is TRBJ2-1; 7 bases map to TRBD1. The DNA end lines up better with TRBJ1-2; the J call may be wrong. Germline-derived CDR1 and CDR2 are MDHEN and SYDVKM. The CDR3 is 14 residues long. The chain's CDR3 is CASTDRVGNYGYTF. CDR3 nucleotide sequence: TGTGCCAGCACTGACAGGGTTGGAAACTATGGCTACACCTTC.

This clonotype showed up just a few times. The chain has TRBV4-1 and TRBJ2-3; D not resolved. Trimming cost V 0 bases and J 2 bases, with 15 bases left between them. This CDR3 region has 17 residues. Germline-derived CDR1 and CDR2 are MGHRA and YSYEKL. CDR3 sequence: CASSQDELTTDTDTQYF. DNA for the CDR3: TGCGCCAGCAGCCAAGATGAACTAACCACTGACACAGATACGCAGTATTTT.

This clonotype was counted many times. This chain's CDR3 is CASSLAQPAPSYGYTF. In nucleotides, the CDR3 is TGTGCCAGCAGCTTAGCGCAGCCCGCACCAAGCTATGGCTACACCTTC. This rearrangement joins TRBV11-1 to TRBJ1-2; D is unclear. Germline V gene lookup returns CDR1 SGHAT and CDR2 FQDESV (reference sequence). Trimming took 0 bases from V and 4 from J, leaving 15 bases between them. This CDR3 has 16 amino acids.

In its sample, this clonotype was seen once. This may arise from a read error, as a much more abundant clone is one base away. The V call is TRBV20-1, the J call TRBJ1-6; maybe TRBD1 (5 bases). Looked up from germline, CDR1 is DFQATT and CDR2 is SNEGSKA (reference sequence). CDR3 length equals 13 residues. The germline V and J ends were trimmed by 5 bases and 5 bases, with 10 bases remaining between them. The CDR3 DNA follows: TGCAGTGCTGAGGGGAGCGATAATTCACCCCTCCACTTT. Amino acids: CSAEGSDNSPLHF.

V is TRBV6-1 and J is TRBJ2-5; TRBD2 aligns across 7 bases. V was pared by 5 bases and J by 2 bases, with 14 bases of the junction left unmatched. The CDR3 length is 17 residues. Germline CDR1 and CDR2: MNHNS and SASEGT. CDR3 sequence (DNA): TGTGCCAGCAGTTACCGGGTCGGGGGGAGCGATCAAGAGACCCAGTACTTC. It translates to CASSYRVGGSDQETQYF.

This clonotype has ten or more counts. This rearrangement joins TRBV6-2 or TRBV6-3 to TRBJ1-1; D uncertain. This CDR3 is built from 14 residues. Trimming removed 6 bases at V and 11 bases at J, with 22 bases between. The germline V gene has CDR1 MNHEY and CDR2 SVGEGT. The CDR3 spells CASRQYLPGIEAFF. In DNA, the CDR3 is TGTGCCAGCAGACAATACCTTCCGGGCATTGAGGCTTTCTTT.

This clonotype was seen just once. The chain combines TRBV29-1 with TRBJ2-1; 9 nucleotides line up with TRBD1. CDR1 and CDR2 from the germline V gene are SQVTM and ANQGSEA. The CDR3 covers 14 residues. V dropped 4 bases and J dropped 4; count of bases not matched to a gene: 5. For the CDR3, the DNA is TGCAGCGTTGCGGCGACAGGGGGTTACAATGAGCAGTTCTTC. Translated, it gives CSVAATGGYNEQFF.

This clonotype has at least ten counts. The chain carries TRBV7-2 and TRBJ1-3; no reliable D call. The V and J ends lost 8 bases and 0 bases respectively, with 8 bases between them. CDR1 is SGHTA, CDR2 FQGNSA, per germline. The length of the CDR3 is 13 residues. CDR3: CASAGVSGNTIYF. The DNA of the CDR3 is TGTGCCAGCGCTGGAGTCTCTGGAAACACCATATATTTT.

In this sample, this clonotype turned up many times. This chain uses TRBV13 with TRBJ2-3; unclear D gene. V was pared by 3 bases and J by 4 bases, with 26 bases between. Germline V gene lookup returns CDR1 PRHDT and CDR2 FYEKMQ (reference sequence). The CDR3 length is 19 residues. The CDR3 DNA reads as TGTGCCAGCAGCTTCACGTTAAGGGAAGGCAGGCGGTGGGCAGATACGCAGTATTTT. Translation: CASSFTLREGRRWADTQYF. Variable domain in full (rest from reference TRBV13 and TRBJ2-3): AAGVIQSPRHLIKEKRETATLKCYPIPRHDTVYWYQQGPGQDPQFLISFYEKMQSDKGSIPDRFSAQQFSDYHSELNMSSLELGDSALYFCASSFTLREGRRWADTQYFGPGTRLTVL.

This clonotype was seen a few times. V usage is TRBV4-1 and J usage is TRBJ2-5; TRBD1 is a possible D gene (5 bases). Germline CDR1 is MGHRA and CDR2 is YSYEKL. The CDR3 has 16 amino acids. The V gene lost 1 base and the J gene lost 4 bases, with 16 bases spanning the gap. The CDR3 spells CASSQGLGTGRETQYF. The CDR3 coding sequence is TGCGCCAGCAGCCAAGGGTTAGGAACAGGTCGAGAGACCCAGTACTTC.

This clonotype was counted many times. This chain joins TRBV6-1 and TRBJ1-1; no firm D call. Trimming pared 6 bases from V and 0 bases from J, leaving 11 bases between. Germline V gene lookup returns CDR1 MNHNS and CDR2 SASEGT. CDR3 length equals 14 residues. The CDR3 sequence: CASRRDIMNTEAFF. In DNA form, the CDR3 reads TGTGCCAGCAGAAGAGACATCATGAACACTGAAGCTTTCTTT.

This clonotype was picked up a small number of times. V and J are TRBV7-2 and TRBJ2-7, with 10 bases identical to TRBD2. The CDR3 loop spans 15 amino acids. Germline V lookup: CDR1 SGHTA, CDR2 FQGNSA. The ends lost 5 bases at V and 3 bases at J; junction bases unmatched: 7. CDR3 sequence reads: CASSVLAGANYEQYF. The CDR3 nucleotides read TGTGCCAGCAGCGTCCTAGCGGGAGCTAACTACGAGCAGTACTTC.

This clonotype was seen repeatedly, ten times or more. This sequence joins TRBV27 and TRBJ2-2, with TRBD2 identical over 7 bases. V shed 0 bases, J shed 4 bases, and the junction held 2 bases outside the gene matches. The CDR3 extends over 15 amino acids. Germline lookup yields CDR1 MNHEY and CDR2 SMNVEV (reference sequence). Here the CDR3 reads CASSLSWGGTGELFF. Here the CDR3 DNA reads TGTGCCAGCAGTTTATCTTGGGGGGGCACCGGGGAGCTGTTTTTT.

Only a few counts were recorded for this clonotype. The chain joins TRBV20-1 to TRBJ2-3; D may correspond to TRBD1 or TRBD2 (5 bases each). Germline assignment: CDR1 DFQATT and CDR2 SNEGSKA (reference sequence). The CDR3 length is 14 residues. V was cut by 6 bases and J by 2 bases, with 15 bases left in between. CDR3 residues: CSAGTRSTTDTQYF. The CDR3 DNA is TGCAGTGCCGGGACCCGATCCACCACAGATACGCAGTATTTT.

This clonotype occurred a few times. This chain uses TRBV20-1 with TRBJ1-5, with D possibly being TRBD1 (5 bases). This CDR3 region has 12 residues. Trimming pared 3 bases from V and 5 bases from J, leaving 8 bases between. Germline CDR1 reads DFQATT; CDR2 reads SNEGSKA (reference sequence). The DNA of the CDR3 is TGCAGTGCTAGGGGGCCGGATCAGCCCCAGCATTTT. It translates to CSARGPDQPQHF.